This T cell receptor (beta chain) was identified in a study of cytotoxic CD8 clonotypes in ibrutinib-treated CLL. Study-wide background: Response material was collected after a median about 12 months of treatment, range 6 to 36.

Sequencing was designed to attain a depth spanning 1 in 200,000 to 1 in 1 million T cells. Sequencing used immunoSEQ multiplex PCR; TCRdb keeps in-frame clones, though not all of them. The sample shows 60,000 to 75,000 clones, approximately 90% of them seen only once. With respect to this clone: Its antigen is as yet unknown.

V was clipped by 6 bases and J by 3 bases, with 14 bases between them. The CDR3 sequence is 14 residues long. Germline V gene data show CDR1 as KGHSH and CDR2 as LQKENI. Study outcomes and limitations: Clonality went up at ibrutinib response and then declined back toward baseline at progression. With treatment, public clonotypes, which were uncommon, either contracted or remained stable.

The chain carries TRBV18 and TRBJ2-5; the D gene is possibly TRBD2 (6 bases). This specimen consisted of PBMCs, obtained after 12 months of ibrutinib treatment. The clonotype originates from a human donor with chronic lymphocytic leukemia. As DNA, the CDR3 is TGTGCCAGCTCGCCCCCCGGAGGGAAAGAGACCCAGTACTTC. Translating gives CASSPPGGKETQYF.